Listed below are T cell receptor beta chains from one sample, sequenced in a study of T cell responses to AZD1222 COVID-19 vaccine. The repertoire was sequenced with immunoSEQ multiplex PCR; TCRdb's copy has only in-frame clones and lacks some. This repertoire shows around 140,000 clones, roughly nine tenths found once; its top ten account for 4.5% to 6%. Source: peripheral blood, taken on day 0 of AZD1222 vaccination. Receptors were obtained from an adult in good health. Each CDR3 is given with its conserved first and last residue.

J: TRBJ2-7; V: TRBV19; CDR3: CASSPGLATSGGEQYF
J: TRBJ2-7; V: TRBV28; CDR3: CASTSLTGYSYEQYF
J: TRBJ2-3; V: TRBV5-8; CDR3: CASSLAQTRETDTQYF
J: TRBJ1-1; V: TRBV5-4; CDR3: CASSLGNRGIGEAFF
J: TRBJ1-2; V: TRBV6-4; CDR3: CASSHPWRGKGYTF
J: TRBJ1-1; V: TRBV28; CDR3: CASGLTSTGNTEAFF
J: TRBJ1-2; V: TRBV28; CDR3: CASTSGRQLHGYTF
J: TRBJ2-4; V: TRBV3-1/TRBV3-2; CDR3: CASSQGYGQKNIQYF
J: TRBJ1-2; V: TRBV18; CDR3: CASSPRQGSYGYTF
J: TRBJ2-7; V: TRBV28; CDR3: CASSGTAHGGYEQYF
J: TRBJ2-4; V: TRBV28; CDR3: CASSEIGLGRGLAKNIQYF
J: TRBJ1-6; V: TRBV5-8; CDR3: CASSLDRVGSPLHF
J: TRBJ2-3; V: TRBV6-5; CDR3: CASRTGTSSRDTQYF
J: TRBJ2-4; V: TRBV19; CDR3: CASKATIAKNIQYF
J: TRBJ2-2; V: TRBV4-3; CDR3: CASSQDMAEANTGELFF
J: TRBJ1-1; V: TRBV6-5; CDR3: CASSYESRSEAFF
J: TRBJ1-4; V: TRBV7-8; CDR3: CASTDRRGGATNEKLFF
J: TRBJ2-1; V: TRBV5-4; CDR3: CASSAWGGGQNEQFF
J: TRBJ2-3; V: TRBV6-6; CDR3: CASSYSTTGTDTQYF
J: TRBJ1-3; V: TRBV4-3; CDR3: CASSRDTGNTIYF
J: TRBJ2-3; V: TRBV9; CDR3: CASSVSGARDTQYF
J: TRBJ2-7; V: TRBV15; CDR3: CATSRELGGAREQYF
J: TRBJ1-5; V: TRBV6-5; CDR3: CASSITTGVRAQHF
J: TRBJ2-1; V: TRBV3-1/TRBV3-2; CDR3: CASSLLGTSGSNEQFF
J: TRBJ1-3; V: TRBV19; CDR3: CASSLTASGNTIYF
J: TRBJ2-7; V: TRBV5-1; CDR3: CASSSQGGVAYEQYF
J: TRBJ2-1; V: TRBV27; CDR3: CASSPPRQGRNEQFF
J: TRBJ2-2; V: TRBV5-1; CDR3: CASSLKAPNTGELFF
J: TRBJ1-2; V: TRBV3-1/TRBV3-2; CDR3: CASSQNYGYTF
J: TRBJ1-5; V: TRBV5-1; CDR3: CASSFTGGNQPQHF
J: TRBJ2-3; V: TRBV18; CDR3: CASSPRDRGTDTQYF
J: TRBJ1-2; V: TRBV28; CDR3: CASSSTDKANYGYTF
J: TRBJ2-2; V: TRBV5-1; CDR3: CASSLAQDSRTGELFF
J: TRBJ1-2; V: TRBV29-1; CDR3: CSVRRGAAGYTF
J: TRBJ2-7; V: TRBV18; CDR3: CASSPPGLTYEQYF
J: TRBJ2-5; V: TRBV15; CDR3: CATSWDWGRDQETQYF
J: TRBJ1-2; V: TRBV19; CDR3: CASSRQGSNGYTF
J: TRBJ1-2; V: TRBV11-2; CDR3: CASSPGGPAGYTF
J: TRBJ2-7; V: TRBV15; CDR3: CATSRGREGRFYEQYF
J: TRBJ2-3; V: TRBV2; CDR3: CASRSSFLGTTDTQYF
J: TRBJ1-5; V: TRBV15; CDR3: CATSTTYRGGNQPQHF
J: TRBJ2-2; V: TRBV7-3; CDR3: CASSSIVAGTGELFF
J: TRBJ1-1; V: TRBV7-2; CDR3: CASSLIGGNTEAFF
J: TRBJ1-1; V: TRBV5-1; CDR3: CASSLGPQTGGNTEAFF
J: TRBJ2-3; V: TRBV24-1; CDR3: CATSEGSVADTQYF
J: TRBJ1-5; V: TRBV6-4; CDR3: CASSESGGSNQPQHF
J: TRBJ1-5; V: TRBV15; CDR3: CATSRDLSGNQPQHF
J: TRBJ2-7; V: TRBV28; CDR3: CASRGGFYEQYF
J: TRBJ2-1; V: TRBV7-9; CDR3: CASSLELGGYTAGNEQFF
J: TRBJ1-5; V: TRBV7-2; CDR3: CASSSRVDQPQHF
J: TRBJ2-2; V: TRBV9; CDR3: CASSVGLAGITGELFF
J: TRBJ1-6; V: TRBV3-1/TRBV3-2; CDR3: CASSQADRFNNSPLHF
J: TRBJ2-1; V: TRBV13; CDR3: CASSFRATSLGRFSYNEQFF
J: TRBJ2-1; V: TRBV9; CDR3: CASSVSGSYNEQFF
J: TRBJ1-5; V: TRBV27; CDR3: CASSLTGGEIDQPQHF